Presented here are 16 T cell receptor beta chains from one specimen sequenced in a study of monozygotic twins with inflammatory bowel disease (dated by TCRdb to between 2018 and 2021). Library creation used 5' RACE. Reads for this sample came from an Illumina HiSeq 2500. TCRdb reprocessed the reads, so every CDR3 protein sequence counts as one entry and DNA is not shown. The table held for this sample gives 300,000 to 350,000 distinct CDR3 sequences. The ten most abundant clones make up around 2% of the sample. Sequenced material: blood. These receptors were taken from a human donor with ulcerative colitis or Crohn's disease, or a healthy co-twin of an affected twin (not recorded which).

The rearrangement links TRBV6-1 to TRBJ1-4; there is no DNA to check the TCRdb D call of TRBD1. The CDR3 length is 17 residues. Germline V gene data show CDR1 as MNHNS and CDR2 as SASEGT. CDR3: CASRPGTGGDLREKLFF.

The CDR3 here is CASSLPGQLGSRSYNEQFF. V gene TRBV5-1 combines with J gene TRBJ2-1; the TCRdb call, TRBD1, lacks DNA for checking. The CDR3 is 19 amino acids. Germline V gene sequence: CDR1 SGHRS, CDR2 YFSETQ.

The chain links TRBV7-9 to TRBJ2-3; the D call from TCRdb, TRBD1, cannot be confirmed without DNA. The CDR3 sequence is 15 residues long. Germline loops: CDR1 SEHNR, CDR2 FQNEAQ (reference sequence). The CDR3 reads CASSRPGASTDTQYF.

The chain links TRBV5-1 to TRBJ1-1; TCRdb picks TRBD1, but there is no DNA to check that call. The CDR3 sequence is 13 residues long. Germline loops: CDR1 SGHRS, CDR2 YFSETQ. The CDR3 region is CASSLAGGSPAFF.

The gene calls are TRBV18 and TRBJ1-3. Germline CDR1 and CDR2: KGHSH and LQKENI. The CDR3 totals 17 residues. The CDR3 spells CASSPQTAGNSGNTIYF.

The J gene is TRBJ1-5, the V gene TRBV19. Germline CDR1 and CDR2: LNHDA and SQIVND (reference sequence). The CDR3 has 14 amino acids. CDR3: CASSIKGSNQPQHF.

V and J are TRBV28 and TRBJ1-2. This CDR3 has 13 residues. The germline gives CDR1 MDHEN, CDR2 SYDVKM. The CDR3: CASHPGPAYGYTF.

The CDR3 here is CASSLGFSGGASTDTQYF. The chain combines TRBV7-2 with TRBJ2-3; lacking DNA, the TRBD2 call made by TCRdb goes unchecked. Germline lookup yields CDR1 SGHTA and CDR2 FQGNSA. This CDR3 region has 18 residues.

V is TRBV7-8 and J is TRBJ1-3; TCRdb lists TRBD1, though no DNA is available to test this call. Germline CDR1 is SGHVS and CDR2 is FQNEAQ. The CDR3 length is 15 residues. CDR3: CASSPDRVAGNTIYF.

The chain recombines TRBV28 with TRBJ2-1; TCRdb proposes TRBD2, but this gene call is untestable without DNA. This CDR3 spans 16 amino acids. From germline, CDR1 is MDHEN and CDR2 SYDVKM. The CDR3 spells CASSLPRTSGNNEQFF.

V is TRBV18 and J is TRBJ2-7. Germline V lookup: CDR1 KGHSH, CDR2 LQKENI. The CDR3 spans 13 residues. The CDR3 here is CASSPGGSGEQYF. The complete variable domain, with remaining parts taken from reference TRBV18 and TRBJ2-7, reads NAGVMQNPRHLVRRRGQEARLRCSPMKGHSHVYWYRQLPEEGLKFMVYLQKENIIDESGMPKERFSAEFPKEGPSILRIQQVVRGDSAAYFCASSPGGSGEQYFGPGTRLTVT.

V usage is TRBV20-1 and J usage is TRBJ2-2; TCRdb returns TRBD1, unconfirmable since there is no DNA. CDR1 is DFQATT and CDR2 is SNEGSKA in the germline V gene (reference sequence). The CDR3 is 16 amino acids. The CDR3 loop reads CSARKRGVENTGDLFF.

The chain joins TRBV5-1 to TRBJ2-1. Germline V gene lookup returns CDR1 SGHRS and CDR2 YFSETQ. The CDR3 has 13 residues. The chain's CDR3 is CASSLGGYNEQFF.

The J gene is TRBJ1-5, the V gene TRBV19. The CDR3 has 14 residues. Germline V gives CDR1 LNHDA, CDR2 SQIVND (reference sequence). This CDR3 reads CASSIETGSQPQHF.

Here the CDR3 reads CSVDKQGRNEQYF. The gene calls are TRBV29-1 and TRBJ2-7; the D call from TCRdb, TRBD1, cannot be confirmed without DNA. CDR1 SQVTM and CDR2 ANQGSEA come from the germline V gene. CDR3 length: 13 amino acids.

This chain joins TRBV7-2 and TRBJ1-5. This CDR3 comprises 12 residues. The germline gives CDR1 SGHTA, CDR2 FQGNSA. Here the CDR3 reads CASNTPSQPQHF.